Each of the 11 T cell receptor beta chains below was sequenced from the same sample in a study of shared clonotypes between healthy human individuals. The protocol was immunoSEQ multiplex PCR, while the TCRdb copy is restricted to in-frame clones and leaves out a portion. The top ten clones hold approximately 12% of a sample with 450,000 to 500,000 clones, 65% to 85% of them seen once. Source material: PBMCs. All receptors come from a woman between 40 and 55 years old in good health. Some clones in this sample may be carry-over from other donors' samples.

V gene TRBV6-1 combines with J gene TRBJ1-3; D is uncertain. V lost 2 bases and J 3 bases, leaving 2 bases between the germline ends. Germline lookup yields CDR1 MNHNS and CDR2 SASEGT. This CDR3 comprises 12 residues. The CDR3 DNA reads as TGTGCCAGCAGTGAACGTGGAAACACCATATATTTT. Protein sequence: CASSERGNTIYF.

The rearrangement links TRBV6-4 to TRBJ1-1, with 7 bases aligning to TRBD1. The CDR3 has 15 residues. Germline V CDR1 and CDR2: MRHNA, SNTAGT. J lost 3 bases, V lost 5 bases, and 9 bases had no gene match. CDR3 region: CASSRQGGGDTEAFF. DNA of the CDR3: TGTGCCAGCAGTCGACAGGGAGGTGGAGACACTGAAGCTTTCTTT.

The chain has TRBV5-1 and TRBJ1-1; unclear D gene. CDR1 and CDR2 from the germline V gene are SGHRS and YFSETQ. V lost 1 base, J lost 1 base, and 11 bases lay in between. The CDR3 has 15 amino acids. The CDR3 nucleotides are TGCGCCAGCAGCTTGTCTGGAGGAACGAACACTGAAGCTTTCTTT. Amino acid sequence: CASSLSGGTNTEAFF.

The gene calls are TRBV7-3 and TRBJ2-1; 11 bases map to TRBD2. Germline assignment: CDR1 SGHTA and CDR2 FQGTGA. The CDR3 covers 19 residues. Losses at the gene ends were 2 bases for V and 2 bases for J; bases not matched to a gene: 11. CDR3 sequence: CASSLAPLAGVGTYNEQFF. The CDR3 DNA reads as TGTGCCAGCAGCTTAGCGCCACTAGCGGGAGTTGGCACCTACAATGAGCAGTTCTTC.

The chain carries TRBV11-2 and TRBJ2-1; D is ambiguous. CDR1 is SGHAT and CDR2 is FQNNGV in the germline V gene. The V end was cut by 3 bases, the J end by 6 bases, with 12 bases between. CDR3 length: 14 amino acids. The CDR3 sequence is CASSFNPTGNEQFF. CDR3 in DNA: TGTGCCAGCAGCTTCAACCCTACGGGCAATGAGCAGTTCTTC.

V is TRBV29-1 and J is TRBJ1-2; D uncertain. Between the trimmed V and J ends, which lost 5 bases and 0 bases, there was a span of 7 bases. CDR1 and CDR2 (germline): SQVTM, ANQGSEA. This CDR3 has 12 residues. CDR3 in DNA: TGCAGCGTTCAGGATGCTAACTATGGCTACACCTTC. Amino acid sequence: CSVQDANYGYTF.

The chain carries TRBV2 and TRBJ2-3; TRBD2 matches at 7 bases. Germline values: CDR1 SNHLY, CDR2 FYNNEI. CDR3 length equals 15 residues. V lost 1 base and J lost 2; bases outside the gene matches: 3. CDR3 DNA sequence: TGTGCCAGCAGTGAAGGGGGGACTACCACAGATACGCAGTATTTT. Amino acids: CASSEGGTTTDTQYF.

This chain uses TRBV5-1 with TRBJ1-1, with D unclear. The CDR3 totals 12 residues. CDR1 and CDR2 from the germline V gene are SGHRS and YFSETQ. Trimming took off 4 bases at V and 1 base at J, with 5 bases between the two ends. The CDR3: CASSTENTEAFF. The DNA for the CDR3 is TGCGCCAGCAGCACGGAGAACACTGAAGCTTTCTTT.

The genes are TRBV18 and TRBJ1-2, with D possibly matching TRBD1 (5 bases). The CDR3 has 15 amino acids. Trimming pared 2 bases from V and 8 bases from J, leaving 18 bases between. Germline lookup yields CDR1 KGHSH and CDR2 LQKENI. The CDR3 sequence: CASSPAQAPLGGYTF. The CDR3 coding sequence is TGTGCCAGCTCACCAGCACAGGCCCCTCTCGGGGGCTACACCTTC. The full variable domain, in which reference TRBV18 and TRBJ1-2 provide the parts outside the CDR3, is NAGVMQNPRHLVRRRGQEARLRCSPMKGHSHVYWYRQLPEEGLKFMVYLQKENIIDESGMPKERFSAEFPKEGPSILRIQQVVRGDSAAYFCASSPAQAPLGGYTFGSGTRLTVV.

The CDR3 DNA sequence: TGTGCCAGCAGCACCAGGACCAGCCCCTACGAGCAGTACTTC. It encodes CASSTRTSPYEQYF. The chain recombines TRBV7-2 with TRBJ2-7; D is unclear. The germline V gene has CDR1 SGHTA and CDR2 FQGNSA. CDR3 length: 14 residues. Trimming removed 5 bases from V and 2 bases from J, with 13 bases in between.

V gene TRBV30 combines with J gene TRBJ2-7; perhaps TRBD2 as D (7 bases). CDR1 and CDR2 from the germline V gene are GTSNPN and SVGIG (reference sequence). V was shortened by 0 bases and J by 7 bases, with 19 bases between the two germline ends. The CDR3 spans 15 residues. CDR3 in amino acids: CAWSVLGGPLREQYF. The CDR3 bases are TGTGCCTGGAGTGTACTCGGGGGGCCCCTTCGGGAGCAGTACTTC.